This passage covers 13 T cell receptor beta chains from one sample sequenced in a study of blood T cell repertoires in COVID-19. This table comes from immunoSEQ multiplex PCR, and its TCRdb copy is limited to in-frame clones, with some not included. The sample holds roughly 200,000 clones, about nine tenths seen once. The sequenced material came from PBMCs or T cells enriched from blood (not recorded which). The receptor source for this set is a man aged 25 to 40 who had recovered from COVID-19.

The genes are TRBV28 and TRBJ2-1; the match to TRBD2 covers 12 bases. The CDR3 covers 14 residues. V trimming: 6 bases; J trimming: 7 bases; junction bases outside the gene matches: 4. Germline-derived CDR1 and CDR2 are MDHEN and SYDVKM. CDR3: CASRLAGGWNEQFF. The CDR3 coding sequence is TGTGCCAGCAGACTAGCGGGAGGATGGAATGAGCAGTTCTTC.

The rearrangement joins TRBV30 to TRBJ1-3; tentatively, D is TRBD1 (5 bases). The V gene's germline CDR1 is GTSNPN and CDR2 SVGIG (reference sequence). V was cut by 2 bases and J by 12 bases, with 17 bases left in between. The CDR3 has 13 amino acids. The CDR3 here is CAWSSRDSGLIYF. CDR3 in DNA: TGTGCCTGGAGTTCCAGGGACTCCGGCCTCATATATTTT. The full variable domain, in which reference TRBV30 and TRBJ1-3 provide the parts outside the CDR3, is SQTIHQWPATLVQPVGSPLSLECTVEGTSNPNLYWYRQAAGRGLQLLFYSVGIGQISSEVPQNLSASRPQDRQFILSSKKLLLSDSGFYLCAWSSRDSGLIYFGEGSWLTVV.

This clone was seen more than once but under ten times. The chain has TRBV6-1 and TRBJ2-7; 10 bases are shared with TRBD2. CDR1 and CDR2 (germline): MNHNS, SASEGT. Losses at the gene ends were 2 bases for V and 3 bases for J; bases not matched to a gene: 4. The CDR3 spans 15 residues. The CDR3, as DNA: TGTGCCAGCAGTGAACTAGCGGGAGATAGCTACGAGCAGTACTTC. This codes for CASSELAGDSYEQYF.

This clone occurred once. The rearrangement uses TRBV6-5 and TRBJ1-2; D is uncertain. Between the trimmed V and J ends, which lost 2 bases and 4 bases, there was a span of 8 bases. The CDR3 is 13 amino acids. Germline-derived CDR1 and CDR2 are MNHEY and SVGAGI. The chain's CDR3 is CASSYVPSYGYTF. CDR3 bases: TGTGCCAGCAGTTACGTCCCCTCCTATGGCTACACCTTC.

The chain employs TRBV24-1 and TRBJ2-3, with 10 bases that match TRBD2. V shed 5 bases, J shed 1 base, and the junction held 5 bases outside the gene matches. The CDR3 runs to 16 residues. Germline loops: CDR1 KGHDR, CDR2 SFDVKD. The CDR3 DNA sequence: TGTGCCACCAGTGGAGCGGGAGGGGGCCGCACAGATACGCAGTATTTT. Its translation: CATSGAGGGRTDTQYF.

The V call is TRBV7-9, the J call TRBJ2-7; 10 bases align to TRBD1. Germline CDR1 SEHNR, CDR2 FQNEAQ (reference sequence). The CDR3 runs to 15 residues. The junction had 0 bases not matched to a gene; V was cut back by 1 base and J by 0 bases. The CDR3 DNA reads TGTGCCAGCAGCTTAGGGGACAGGGGCTCCTACGAGCAGTACTTC. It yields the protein CASSLGDRGSYEQYF.

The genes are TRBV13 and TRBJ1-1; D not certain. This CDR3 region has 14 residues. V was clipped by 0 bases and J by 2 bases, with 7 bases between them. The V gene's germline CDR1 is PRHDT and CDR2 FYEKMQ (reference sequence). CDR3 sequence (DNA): TGTGCCAGCAGCTTAGGCCGGGTAAACACTGAAGCTTTCTTT. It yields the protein CASSLGRVNTEAFF.

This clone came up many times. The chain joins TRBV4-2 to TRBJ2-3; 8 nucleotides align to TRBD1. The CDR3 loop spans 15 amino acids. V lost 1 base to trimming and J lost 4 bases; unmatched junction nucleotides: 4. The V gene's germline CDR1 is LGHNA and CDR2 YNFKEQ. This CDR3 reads CASSQARQGPDTQYF. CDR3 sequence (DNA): TGTGCCAGCAGCCAAGCCCGACAGGGGCCAGATACGCAGTATTTT.

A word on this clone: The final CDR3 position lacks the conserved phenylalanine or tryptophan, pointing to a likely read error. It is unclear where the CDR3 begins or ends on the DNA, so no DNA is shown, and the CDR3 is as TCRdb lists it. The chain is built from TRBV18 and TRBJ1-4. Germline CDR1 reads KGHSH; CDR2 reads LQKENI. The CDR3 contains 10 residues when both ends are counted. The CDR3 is CASSPRRPAP.

The CDR3 DNA is TGTGCCTGGAGTCCCGGTTTAGCGGGGGGGCAAGATACGCAGTATTTT. It codes for CAWSPGLAGGQDTQYF. J is TRBJ2-3 and V is TRBV30, with TRBD2 identical over 11 bases. There are 16 residues in the CDR3. V shed 2 bases and J 5 bases; nucleotides not matched to a gene: 9. CDR1 is GTSNPN and CDR2 is SVGIG in the germline V gene (reference sequence).

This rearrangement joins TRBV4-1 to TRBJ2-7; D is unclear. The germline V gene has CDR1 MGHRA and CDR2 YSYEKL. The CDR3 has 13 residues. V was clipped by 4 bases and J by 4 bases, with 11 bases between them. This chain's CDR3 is CASSPSLSYEQYF. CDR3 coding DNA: TGCGCCAGCAGCCCGTCCCTCTCTTACGAGCAGTACTTC.

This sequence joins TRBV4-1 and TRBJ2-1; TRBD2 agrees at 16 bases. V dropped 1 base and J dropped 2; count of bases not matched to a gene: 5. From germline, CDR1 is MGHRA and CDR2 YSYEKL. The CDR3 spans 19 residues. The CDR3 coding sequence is TGCGCCAGCAGCCAAGTCCCGGGACTAGCGGGGGGGCCCTACAATGAGCAGTTCTTC. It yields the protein CASSQVPGLAGGPYNEQFF.

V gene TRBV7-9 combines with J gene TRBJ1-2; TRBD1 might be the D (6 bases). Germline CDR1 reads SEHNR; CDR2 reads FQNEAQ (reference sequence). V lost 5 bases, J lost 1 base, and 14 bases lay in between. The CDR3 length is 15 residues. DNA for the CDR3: TGTGCCAGCAGCCAAGGACGGACAGATAACTATGGCTACACCTTC. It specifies CASSQGRTDNYGYTF.